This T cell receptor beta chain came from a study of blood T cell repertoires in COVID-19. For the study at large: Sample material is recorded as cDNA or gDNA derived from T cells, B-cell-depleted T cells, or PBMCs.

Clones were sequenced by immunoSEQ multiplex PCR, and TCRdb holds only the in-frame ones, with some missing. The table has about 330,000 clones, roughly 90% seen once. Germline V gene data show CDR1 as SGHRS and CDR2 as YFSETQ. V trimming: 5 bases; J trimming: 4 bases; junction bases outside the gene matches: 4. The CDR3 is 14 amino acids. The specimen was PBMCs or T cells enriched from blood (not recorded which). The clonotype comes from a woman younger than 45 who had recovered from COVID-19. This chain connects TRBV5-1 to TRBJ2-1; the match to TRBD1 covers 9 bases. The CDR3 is CASSSGTGYNEQFF. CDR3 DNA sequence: TGCGCCAGCAGTTCCGGGACAGGGTACAATGAGCAGTTCTTC. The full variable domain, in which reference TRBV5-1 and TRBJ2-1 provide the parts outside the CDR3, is KAGVTQTPRYLIKTRGQQVTLSCSPISGHRSVSWYQQTPGQGLQFLFEYFSETQRNKGNFPGRFSGRQFSNSRSEMNVSTLELGDSALYLCASSSGTGYNEQFFGPGTRLTVL.